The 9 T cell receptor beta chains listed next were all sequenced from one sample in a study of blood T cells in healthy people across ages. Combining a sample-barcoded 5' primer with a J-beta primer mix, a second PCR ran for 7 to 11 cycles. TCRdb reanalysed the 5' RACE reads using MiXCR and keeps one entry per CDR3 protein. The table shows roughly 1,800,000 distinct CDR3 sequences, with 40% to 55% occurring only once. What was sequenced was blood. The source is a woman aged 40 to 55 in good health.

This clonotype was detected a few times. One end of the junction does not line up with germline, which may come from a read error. This CDR3 reads CAISRAGSDLSSEQYF. The CDR3 nucleotides read TGTGCCATCAGCAGGGCGGGATCCGACCTCTCCTCCGAGCAGTACTTC. The chain carries TRBV10-3 and TRBJ2-5, with a possible D match to TRBD2 (6 bases). The J call is in doubt because the DNA end fits TRBJ2-7 better. Germline-derived CDR1 and CDR2 are ENHRY and SYGVKD. The length of the CDR3 is 16 residues.

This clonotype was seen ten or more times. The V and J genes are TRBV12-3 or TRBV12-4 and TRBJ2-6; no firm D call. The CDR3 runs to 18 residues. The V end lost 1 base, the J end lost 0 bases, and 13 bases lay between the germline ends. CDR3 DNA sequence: TGTGCCAGCAGTTTAGGGGTTACTCTTAGCTCTGGGGCCAACGTCCTGACTTTC. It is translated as CASSLGVTLSSGANVLTF.

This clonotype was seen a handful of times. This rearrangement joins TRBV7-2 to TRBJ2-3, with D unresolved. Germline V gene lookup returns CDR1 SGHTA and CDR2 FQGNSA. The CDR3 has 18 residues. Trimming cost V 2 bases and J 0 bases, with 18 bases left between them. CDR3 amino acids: CASSLKAKRAFSTDTQYF. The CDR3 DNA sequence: TGTGCCAGCAGCTTAAAGGCGAAACGAGCGTTTAGCACAGATACGCAGTATTTT.

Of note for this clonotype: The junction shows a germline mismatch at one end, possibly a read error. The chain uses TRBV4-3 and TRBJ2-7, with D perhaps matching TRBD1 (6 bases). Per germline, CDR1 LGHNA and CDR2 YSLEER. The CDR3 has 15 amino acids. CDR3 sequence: CASSQRQDSSYGQYF. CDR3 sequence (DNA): TGCGCCAGCAGCCAAAGACAGGACAGCTCCTACGGGCAGTACTTC.

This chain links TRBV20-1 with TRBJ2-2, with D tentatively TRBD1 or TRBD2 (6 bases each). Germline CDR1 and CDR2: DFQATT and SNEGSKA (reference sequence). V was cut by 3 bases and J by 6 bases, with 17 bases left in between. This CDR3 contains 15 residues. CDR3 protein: CSASGGLALAGELFF. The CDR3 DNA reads TGCAGTGCTAGTGGGGGGCTAGCGTTGGCCGGGGAGCTGTTTTTT.

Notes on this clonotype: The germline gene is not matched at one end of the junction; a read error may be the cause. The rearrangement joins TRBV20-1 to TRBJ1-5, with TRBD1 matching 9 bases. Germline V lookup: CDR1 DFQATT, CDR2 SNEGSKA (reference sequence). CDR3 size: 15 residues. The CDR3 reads CSARADRGGNQPQHF. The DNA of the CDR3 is TGCAGTGCCAGAGCGGACAGGGGCGGCAATCAGCCCCAGCATTTT.

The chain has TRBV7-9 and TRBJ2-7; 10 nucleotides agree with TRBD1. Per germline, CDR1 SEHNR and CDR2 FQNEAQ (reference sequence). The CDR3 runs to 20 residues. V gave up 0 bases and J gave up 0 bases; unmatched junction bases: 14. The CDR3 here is CASSLAVAGQGSDFSYEQYF. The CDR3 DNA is TGTGCCAGCAGCTTAGCGGTTGCGGGACAGGGGTCGGATTTCTCCTACGAGCAGTACTTC.

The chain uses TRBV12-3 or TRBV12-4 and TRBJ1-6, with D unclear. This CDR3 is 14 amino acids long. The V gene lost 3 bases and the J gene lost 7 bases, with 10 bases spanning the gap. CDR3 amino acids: CASSFGYGNSPLHF. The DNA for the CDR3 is TGTGCCAGCAGTTTTGGTTATGGCAATTCACCCCTCCACTTT.

Here the CDR3 DNA reads TGTGCCAGCAGGCGTCCACGGGACAGGGGGTATAGCAATCAGCCCCAGCATTTT. Its protein product is CASRRPRDRGYSNQPQHF. The chain joins TRBV25-1 to TRBJ1-5; 11 bases map to TRBD1. The ends lost 6 bases at V and 0 bases at J; junction bases unmatched: 10. The CDR3 has 18 amino acids. Germline CDR1 is MGHDK and CDR2 is SYGVNS.